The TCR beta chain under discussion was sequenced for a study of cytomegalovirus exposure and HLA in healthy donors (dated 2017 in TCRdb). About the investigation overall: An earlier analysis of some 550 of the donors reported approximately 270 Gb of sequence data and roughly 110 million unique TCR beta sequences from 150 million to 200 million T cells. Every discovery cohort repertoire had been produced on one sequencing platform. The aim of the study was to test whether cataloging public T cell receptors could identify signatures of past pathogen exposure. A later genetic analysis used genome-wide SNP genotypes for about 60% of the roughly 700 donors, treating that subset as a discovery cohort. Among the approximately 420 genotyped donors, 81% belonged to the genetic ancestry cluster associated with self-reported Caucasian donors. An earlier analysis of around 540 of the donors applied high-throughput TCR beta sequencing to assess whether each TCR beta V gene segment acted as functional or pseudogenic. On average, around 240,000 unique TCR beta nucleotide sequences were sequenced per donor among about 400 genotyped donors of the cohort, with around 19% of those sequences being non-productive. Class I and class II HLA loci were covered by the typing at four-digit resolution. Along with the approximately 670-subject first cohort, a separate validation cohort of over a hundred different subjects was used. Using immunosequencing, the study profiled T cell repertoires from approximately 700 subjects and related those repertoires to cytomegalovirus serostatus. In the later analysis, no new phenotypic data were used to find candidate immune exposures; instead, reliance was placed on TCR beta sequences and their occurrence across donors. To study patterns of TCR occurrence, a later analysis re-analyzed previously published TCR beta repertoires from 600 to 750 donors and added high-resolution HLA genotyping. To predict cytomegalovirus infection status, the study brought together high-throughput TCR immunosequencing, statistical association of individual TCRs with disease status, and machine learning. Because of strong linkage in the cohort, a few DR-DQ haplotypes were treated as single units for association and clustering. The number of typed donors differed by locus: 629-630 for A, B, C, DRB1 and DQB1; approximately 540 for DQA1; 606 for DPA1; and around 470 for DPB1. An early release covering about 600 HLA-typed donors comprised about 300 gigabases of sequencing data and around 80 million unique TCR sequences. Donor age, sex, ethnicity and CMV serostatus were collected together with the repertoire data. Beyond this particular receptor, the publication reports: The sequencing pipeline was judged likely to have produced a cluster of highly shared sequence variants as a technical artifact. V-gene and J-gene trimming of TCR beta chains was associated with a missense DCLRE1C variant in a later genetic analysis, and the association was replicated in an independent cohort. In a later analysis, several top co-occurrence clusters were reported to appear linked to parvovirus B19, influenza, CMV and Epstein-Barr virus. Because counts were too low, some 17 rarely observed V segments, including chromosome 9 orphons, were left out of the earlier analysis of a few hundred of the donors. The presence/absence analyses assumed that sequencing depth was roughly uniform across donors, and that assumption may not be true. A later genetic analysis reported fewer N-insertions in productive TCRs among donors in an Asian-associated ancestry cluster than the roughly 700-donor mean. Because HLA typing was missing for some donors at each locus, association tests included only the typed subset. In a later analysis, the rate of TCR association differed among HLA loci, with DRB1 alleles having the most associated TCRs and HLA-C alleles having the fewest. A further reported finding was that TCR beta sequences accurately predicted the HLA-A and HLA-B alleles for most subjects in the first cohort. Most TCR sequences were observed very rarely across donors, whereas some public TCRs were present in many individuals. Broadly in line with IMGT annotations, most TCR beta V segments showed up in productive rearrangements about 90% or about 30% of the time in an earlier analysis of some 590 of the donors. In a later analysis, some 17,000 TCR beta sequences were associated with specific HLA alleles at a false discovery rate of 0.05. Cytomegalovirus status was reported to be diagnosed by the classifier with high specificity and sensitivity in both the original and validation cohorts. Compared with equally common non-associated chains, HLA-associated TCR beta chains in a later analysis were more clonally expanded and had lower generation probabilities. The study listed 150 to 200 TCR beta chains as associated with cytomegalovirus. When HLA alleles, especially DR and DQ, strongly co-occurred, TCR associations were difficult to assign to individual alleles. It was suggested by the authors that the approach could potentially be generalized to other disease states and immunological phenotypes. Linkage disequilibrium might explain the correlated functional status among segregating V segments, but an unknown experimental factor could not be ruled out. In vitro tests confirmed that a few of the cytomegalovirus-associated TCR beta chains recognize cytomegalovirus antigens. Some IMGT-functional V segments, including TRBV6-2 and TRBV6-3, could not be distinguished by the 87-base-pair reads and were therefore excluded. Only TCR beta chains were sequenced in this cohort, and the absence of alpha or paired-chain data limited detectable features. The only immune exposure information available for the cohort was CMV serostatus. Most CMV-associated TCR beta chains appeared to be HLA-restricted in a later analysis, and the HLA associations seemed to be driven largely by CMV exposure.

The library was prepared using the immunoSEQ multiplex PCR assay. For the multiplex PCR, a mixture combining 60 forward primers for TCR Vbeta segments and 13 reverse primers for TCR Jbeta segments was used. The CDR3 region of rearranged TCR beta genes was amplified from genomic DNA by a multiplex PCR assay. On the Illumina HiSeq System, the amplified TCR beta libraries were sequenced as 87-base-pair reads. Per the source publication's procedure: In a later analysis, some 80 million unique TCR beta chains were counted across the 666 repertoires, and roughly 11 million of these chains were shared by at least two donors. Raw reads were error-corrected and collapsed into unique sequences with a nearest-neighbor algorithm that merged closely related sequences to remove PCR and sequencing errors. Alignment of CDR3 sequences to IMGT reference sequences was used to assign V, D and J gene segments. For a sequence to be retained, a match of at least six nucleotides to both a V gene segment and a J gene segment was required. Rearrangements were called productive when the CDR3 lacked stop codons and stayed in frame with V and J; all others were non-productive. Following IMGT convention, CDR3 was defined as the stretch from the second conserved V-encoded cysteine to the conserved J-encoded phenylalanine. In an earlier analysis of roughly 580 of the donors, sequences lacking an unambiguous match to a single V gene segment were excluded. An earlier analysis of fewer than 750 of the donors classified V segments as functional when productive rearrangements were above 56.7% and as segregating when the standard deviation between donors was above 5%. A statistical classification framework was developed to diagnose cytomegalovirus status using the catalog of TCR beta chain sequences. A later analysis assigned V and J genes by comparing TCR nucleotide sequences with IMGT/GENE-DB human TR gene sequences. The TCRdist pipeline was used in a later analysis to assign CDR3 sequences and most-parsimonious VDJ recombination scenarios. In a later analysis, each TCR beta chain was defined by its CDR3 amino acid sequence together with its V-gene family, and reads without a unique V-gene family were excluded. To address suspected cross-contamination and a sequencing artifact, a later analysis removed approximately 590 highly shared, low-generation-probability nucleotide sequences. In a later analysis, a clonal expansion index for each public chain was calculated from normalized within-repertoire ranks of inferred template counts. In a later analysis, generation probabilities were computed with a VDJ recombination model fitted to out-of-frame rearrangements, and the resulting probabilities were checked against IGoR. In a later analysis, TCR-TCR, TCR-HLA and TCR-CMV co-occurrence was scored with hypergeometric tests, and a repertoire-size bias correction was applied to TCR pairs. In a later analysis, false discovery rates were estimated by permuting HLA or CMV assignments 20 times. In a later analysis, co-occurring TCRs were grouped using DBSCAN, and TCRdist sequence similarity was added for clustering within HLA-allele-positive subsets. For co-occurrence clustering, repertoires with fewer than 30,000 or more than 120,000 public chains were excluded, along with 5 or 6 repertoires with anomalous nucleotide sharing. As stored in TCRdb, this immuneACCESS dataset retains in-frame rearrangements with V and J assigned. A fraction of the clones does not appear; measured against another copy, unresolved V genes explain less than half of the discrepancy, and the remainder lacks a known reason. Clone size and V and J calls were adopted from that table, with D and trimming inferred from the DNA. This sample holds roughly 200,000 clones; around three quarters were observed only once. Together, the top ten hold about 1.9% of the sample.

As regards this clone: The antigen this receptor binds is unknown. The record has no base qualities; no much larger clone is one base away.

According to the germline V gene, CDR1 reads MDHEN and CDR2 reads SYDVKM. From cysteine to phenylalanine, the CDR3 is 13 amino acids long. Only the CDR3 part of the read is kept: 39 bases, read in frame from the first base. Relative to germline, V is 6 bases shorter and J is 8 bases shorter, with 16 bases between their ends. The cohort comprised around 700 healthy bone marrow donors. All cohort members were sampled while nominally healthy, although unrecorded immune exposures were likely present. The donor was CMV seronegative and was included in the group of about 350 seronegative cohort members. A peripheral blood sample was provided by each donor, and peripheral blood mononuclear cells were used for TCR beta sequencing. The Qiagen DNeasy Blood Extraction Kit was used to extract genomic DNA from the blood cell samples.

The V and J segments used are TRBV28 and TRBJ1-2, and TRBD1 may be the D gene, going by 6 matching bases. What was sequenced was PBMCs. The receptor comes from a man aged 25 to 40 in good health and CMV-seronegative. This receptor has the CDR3 CASSADSLGGYTF. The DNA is TGTGCCAGCAGCGCGGACAGCCTTGGGGGCTACACCTTC.